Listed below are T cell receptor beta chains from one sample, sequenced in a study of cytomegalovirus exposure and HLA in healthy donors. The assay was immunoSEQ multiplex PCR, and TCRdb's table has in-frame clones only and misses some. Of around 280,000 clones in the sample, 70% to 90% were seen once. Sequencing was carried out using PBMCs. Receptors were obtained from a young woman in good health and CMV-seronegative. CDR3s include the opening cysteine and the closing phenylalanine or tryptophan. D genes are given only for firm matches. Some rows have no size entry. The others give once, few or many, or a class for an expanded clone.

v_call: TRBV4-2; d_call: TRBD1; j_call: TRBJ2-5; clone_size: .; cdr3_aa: CASSQDRWTGGGSQYF; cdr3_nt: TGTGCCAGCAGCCAAGACAGGTGGACAGGGGGCGGGTCCCAGTACTTC
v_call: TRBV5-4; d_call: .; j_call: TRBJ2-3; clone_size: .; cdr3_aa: CASSLEGVSSDTQYF; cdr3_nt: TGTGCCAGCAGCTTGGAAGGGGTATCATCAGATACGCAGTATTTT
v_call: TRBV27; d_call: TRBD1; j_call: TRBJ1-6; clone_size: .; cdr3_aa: CASSATGEANSPLHF; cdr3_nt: TGTGCCAGCTCGGCGACAGGGGAGGCCAATTCACCCCTCCACTTT
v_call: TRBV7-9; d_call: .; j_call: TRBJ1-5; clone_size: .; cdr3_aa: CASSLGGPHQPQHF; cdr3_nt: TGTGCCAGCAGCTTGGGGGGGCCTCATCAGCCCCAGCATTTT
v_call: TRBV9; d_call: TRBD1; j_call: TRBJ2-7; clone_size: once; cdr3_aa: CASSVSSGQKQLSYEQYF; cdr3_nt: TGTGCCAGCAGCGTCAGTTCGGGACAGAAACAACTCTCCTACGAGCAGTACTTC
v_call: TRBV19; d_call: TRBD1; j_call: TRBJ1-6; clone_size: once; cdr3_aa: CASLGTGEFSPLHF; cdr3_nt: TGTGCCAGTTTAGGGACAGGGGAATTTTCACCCCTCCACTTT
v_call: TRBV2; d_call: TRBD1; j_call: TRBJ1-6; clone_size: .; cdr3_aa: CASSLDRLNSPLHF; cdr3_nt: TGTGCCAGCAGTTTGGACAGGTTAAACTCACCCCTCCACTTT
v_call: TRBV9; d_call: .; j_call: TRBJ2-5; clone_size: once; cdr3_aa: CASSVAGVAETQYF; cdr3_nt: TGTGCCAGCAGCGTAGCCGGGGTAGCGGAGACCCAGTACTTC
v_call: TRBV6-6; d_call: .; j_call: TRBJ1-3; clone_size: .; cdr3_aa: CASSYSDLEVGNTIYF; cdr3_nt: TGTGCCAGCAGTTACTCGGATTTGGAGGTTGGAAACACCATATATTTT
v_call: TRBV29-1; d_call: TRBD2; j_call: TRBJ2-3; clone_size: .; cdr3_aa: CSAQTSGGNTQYF; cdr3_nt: TGCAGCGCTCAGACTAGCGGGGGTAATACGCAGTATTTT
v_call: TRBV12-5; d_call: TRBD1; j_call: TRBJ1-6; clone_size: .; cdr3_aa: CASGGGQGSYNSPLHF; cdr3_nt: TGTGCTAGTGGTGGGGGACAGGGTTCCTATAATTCACCCCTCCACTTT
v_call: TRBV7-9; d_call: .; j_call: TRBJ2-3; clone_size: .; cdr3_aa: CASSKGDPRFSDTQYF; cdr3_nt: TGTGCCAGCAGTAAGGGAGACCCCCGATTCTCAGATACGCAGTATTTT
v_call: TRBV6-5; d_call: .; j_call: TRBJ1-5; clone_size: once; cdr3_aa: CVSQRTVYSNQPQHF; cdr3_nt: TGTGTCTCACAACGGACAGTTTATAGCAATCAGCCCCAGCATTTT
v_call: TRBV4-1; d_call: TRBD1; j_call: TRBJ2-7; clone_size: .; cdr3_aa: CASSQERTGEGWGSYEQYF; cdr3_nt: TGCGCCAGCAGCCAAGAGCGGACAGGGGAGGGTTGGGGGTCCTACGAGCAGTACTTC
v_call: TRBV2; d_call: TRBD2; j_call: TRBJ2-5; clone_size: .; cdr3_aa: CASSYWLAGIQETQYF; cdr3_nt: TGTGCCAGCAGCTATTGGCTAGCGGGGATCCAAGAGACCCAGTACTTC
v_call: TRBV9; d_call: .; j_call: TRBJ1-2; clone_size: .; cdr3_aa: CASSVGVGGYTF; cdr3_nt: TGTGCCAGCAGCGTAGGGGTCGGGGGCTACACCTTC
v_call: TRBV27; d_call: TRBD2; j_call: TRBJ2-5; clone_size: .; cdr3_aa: CASSFGLAGKETQYF; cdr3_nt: TGTGCCAGCAGTTTCGGACTAGCGGGGAAAGAGACCCAGTACTTC
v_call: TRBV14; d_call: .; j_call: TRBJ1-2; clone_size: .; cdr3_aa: CASSQDEGDYGYTF; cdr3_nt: TGTGCCAGCAGCCAAGATGAGGGGGACTATGGCTACACCTTC
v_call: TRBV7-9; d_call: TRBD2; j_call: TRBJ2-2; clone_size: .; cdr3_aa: CASSFWGLGKAGELFF; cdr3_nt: TGTGCCAGCAGCTTCTGGGGACTAGGAAAGGCGGGGGAGCTGTTTTTT
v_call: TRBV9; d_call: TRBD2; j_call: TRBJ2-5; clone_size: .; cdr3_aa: CASSEFGGSGGRGTQYF; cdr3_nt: TGTGCCAGCAGCGAGTTCGGGGGTAGCGGGGGCCGGGGGACCCAGTACTTC
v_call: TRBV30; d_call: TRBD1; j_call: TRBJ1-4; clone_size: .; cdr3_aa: CAWRRETGENEKLFF; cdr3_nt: TGTGCCTGGAGAAGAGAGACAGGGGAAAATGAAAAACTGTTTTTT
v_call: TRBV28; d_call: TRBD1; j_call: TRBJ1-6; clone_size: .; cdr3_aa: CASSFRGDSPLHF; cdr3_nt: TGTGCCAGCAGTTTCAGGGGGGATTCACCCCTCCACTTT
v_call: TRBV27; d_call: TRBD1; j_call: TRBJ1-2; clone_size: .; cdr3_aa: CASSSDTGGGGYTF; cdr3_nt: TGTGCCAGCAGTTCCGACACAGGGGGCGGGGGCTACACCTTC
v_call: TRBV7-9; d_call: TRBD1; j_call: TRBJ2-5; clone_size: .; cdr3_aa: CSSSLDFAGGGETQYF; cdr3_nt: TGTTCCAGCAGCTTAGATTTCGCAGGGGGCGGCGAGACCCAGTACTTC
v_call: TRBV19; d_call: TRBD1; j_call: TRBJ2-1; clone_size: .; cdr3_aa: CASSLGQGLYNEQFF; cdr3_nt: TGTGCCAGTAGTCTCGGACAGGGACTCTACAATGAGCAGTTCTTC
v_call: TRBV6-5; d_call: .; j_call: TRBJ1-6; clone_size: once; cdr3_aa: CASSYRGGDNSPLHF; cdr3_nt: TGTGCCAGCAGTTACAGGGGGGGGGATAATTCACCCCTCCACTTT
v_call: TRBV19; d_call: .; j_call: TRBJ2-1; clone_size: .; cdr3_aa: CASSIAALTTNEQFF; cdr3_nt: TGTGCCAGTAGTATAGCCGCCCTTACAACCAATGAGCAGTTCTTC
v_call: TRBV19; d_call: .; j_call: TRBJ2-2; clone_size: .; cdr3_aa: CASSISGVTTGELFF; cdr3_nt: TGTGCCAGTAGTATATCGGGGGTTACGACCGGGGAGCTGTTTTTT
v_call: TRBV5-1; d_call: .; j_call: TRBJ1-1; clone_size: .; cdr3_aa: CASSSSRDRVNTEAFF; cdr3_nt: TGCGCCAGCAGCTCTTCCAGGGATCGGGTGAACACTGAAGCCTTCTTT
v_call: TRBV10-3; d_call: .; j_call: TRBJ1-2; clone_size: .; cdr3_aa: CAISEYQGHGYTF; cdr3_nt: TGTGCCATCAGTGAGTATCAGGGCCATGGCTACACCTTC
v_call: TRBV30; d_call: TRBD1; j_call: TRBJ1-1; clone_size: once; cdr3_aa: CAWSSRGGQDEAFF; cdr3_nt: TGTGCCTGGAGCTCGAGGGGCGGACAGGATGAAGCTTTCTTT
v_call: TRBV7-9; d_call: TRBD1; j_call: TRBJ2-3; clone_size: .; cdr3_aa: CASSHQQGQAYTDTQYF; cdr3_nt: TGTGCCAGCAGCCACCAACAGGGACAGGCTTACACAGATACGCAGTATTTT
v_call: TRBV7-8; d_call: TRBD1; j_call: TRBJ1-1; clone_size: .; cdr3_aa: CASSLDGQGNTEAFF; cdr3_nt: TGTGCCAGCAGCTTAGACGGACAGGGGAACACTGAAGCTTTCTTT
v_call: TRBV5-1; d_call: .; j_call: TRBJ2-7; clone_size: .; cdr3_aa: CASSPTGSSYEQYF; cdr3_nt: TGCGCCAGCAGCCCGACGGGAAGCTCCTACGAGCAGTACTTC
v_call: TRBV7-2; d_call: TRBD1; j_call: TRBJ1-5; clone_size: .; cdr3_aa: CASSAGQVYSNQPQHF; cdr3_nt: TGTGCCAGCAGCGCTGGACAGGTATATAGCAATCAGCCCCAGCATTTT
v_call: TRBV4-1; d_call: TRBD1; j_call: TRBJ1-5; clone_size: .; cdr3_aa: CASSQTGTALTFSNQPQHF; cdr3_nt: TGCGCCAGCAGCCAAACCGGGACAGCCCTTACCTTTAGCAATCAGCCCCAGCATTTT
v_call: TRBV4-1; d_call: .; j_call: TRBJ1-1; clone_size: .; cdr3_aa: CASRNMNTEAFF; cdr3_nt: TGCGCCAGCAGGAACATGAACACTGAAGCTTTCTTT
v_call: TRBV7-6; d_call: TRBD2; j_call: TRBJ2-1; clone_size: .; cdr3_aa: CASSLREGMSSYNEQFF; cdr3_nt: TGTGCCAGCAGCTTACGGGAGGGGATGAGCTCCTACAATGAGCAGTTCTTC
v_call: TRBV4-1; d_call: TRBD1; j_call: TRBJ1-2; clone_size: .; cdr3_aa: CASSQDSGQGIGPRNYGYTF; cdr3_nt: TGCGCCAGCAGCCAAGATAGCGGACAGGGGATAGGTCCTCGTAACTATGGCTACACCTTC
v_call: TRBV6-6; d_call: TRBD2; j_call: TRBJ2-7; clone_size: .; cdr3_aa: CASSYSIAGRAYEQYF; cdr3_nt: TGTGCCAGCAGTTACTCAATAGCGGGGCGCGCCTACGAGCAGTACTTC
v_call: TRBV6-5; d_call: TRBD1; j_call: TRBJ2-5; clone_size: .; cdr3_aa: CASSSGTGQETQYF; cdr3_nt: TGTGCCAGCAGTTCCGGGACAGGTCAAGAGACCCAGTACTTC
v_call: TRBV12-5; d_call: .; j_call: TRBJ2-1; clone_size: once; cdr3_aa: CASGLVLVDNEQFF; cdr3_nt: TGTGCTAGTGGTTTGGTGTTGGTAGACAATGAGCAGTTCTTC
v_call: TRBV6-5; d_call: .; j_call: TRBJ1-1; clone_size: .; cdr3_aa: CASSLSSNTEAFF; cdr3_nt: TGTGCCAGCAGCCTCTCTTCGAACACTGAAGCTTTCTTT
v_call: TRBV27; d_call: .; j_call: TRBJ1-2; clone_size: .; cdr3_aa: CASRSETSYGYTF; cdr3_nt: TGTGCCAGCAGATCGGAGACCTCCTATGGCTACACCTTC
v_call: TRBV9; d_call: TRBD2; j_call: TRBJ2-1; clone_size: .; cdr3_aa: CASSPILPGGNNNEQFF; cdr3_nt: TGTGCCAGCAGCCCCATCCTCCCGGGGGGAAATAACAATGAGCAGTTCTTC
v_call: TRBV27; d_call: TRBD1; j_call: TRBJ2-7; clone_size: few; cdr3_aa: CASGSGTGFLEQYF; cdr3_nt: TGTGCCAGCGGTTCCGGGACAGGGTTCCTGGAGCAGTACTTC
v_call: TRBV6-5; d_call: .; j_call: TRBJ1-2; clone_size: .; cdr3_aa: CASSPDRVYGYTF; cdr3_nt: TGTGCCAGCAGCCCCGACAGAGTCTATGGCTACACCTTC
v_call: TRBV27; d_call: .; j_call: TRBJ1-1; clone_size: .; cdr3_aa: CASSSLGGGTEAFF; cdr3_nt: TGTGCCAGCAGTTCCTTAGGGGGAGGGACTGAAGCTTTCTTT
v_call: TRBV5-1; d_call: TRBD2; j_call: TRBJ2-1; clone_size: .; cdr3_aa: CASSSGLAGGPSYNEQFF; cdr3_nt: TGCGCCAGCAGCTCCGGACTAGCGGGGGGGCCATCCTACAATGAGCAGTTCTTC